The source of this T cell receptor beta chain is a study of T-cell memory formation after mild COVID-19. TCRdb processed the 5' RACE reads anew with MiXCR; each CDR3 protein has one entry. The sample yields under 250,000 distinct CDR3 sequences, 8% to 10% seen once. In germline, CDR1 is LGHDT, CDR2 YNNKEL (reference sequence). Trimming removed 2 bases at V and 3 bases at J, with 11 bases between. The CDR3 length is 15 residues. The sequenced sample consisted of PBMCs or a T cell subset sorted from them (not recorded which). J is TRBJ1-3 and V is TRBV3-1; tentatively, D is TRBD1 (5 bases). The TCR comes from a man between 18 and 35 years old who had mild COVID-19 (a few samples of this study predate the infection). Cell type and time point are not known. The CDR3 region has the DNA TGTGCCAGCAGCCAATACGGCAGGGATGGAAACACCATATATTTT. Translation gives CASSQYGRDGNTIYF.